A selection of T cell receptor beta chains follows, all from one sample in a study of T cell repertoires in cytomegalovirus infection. TCRdb re-called the reads through MiXCR, storing one row per CDR3 protein. The table shows some 480,000 distinct CDR3 sequences, with around 35% occurring only once. The antigens of these receptors remain unknown. Sequenced material: cultured PBMCs, taken from culture after CMV antigen stimulation. These receptors were collected from a human donor in good health (CMV status not recorded). Some clones in this sample may be carry-over from other donors' samples. CDR3s include the opening cysteine and the closing phenylalanine or tryptophan. D genes are given only for firm matches. Clone size is stated in some rows and not others, as once, few, many or a class when expanded.

j_gene	d_gene	abundance	v_gene	CDR3nt	CDR3aa
TRBJ1-6	.	.	TRBV12-3/TRBV12-4	TGTGCCAGCAGTTTAAGGGCAGGGGATTCACCCCTCCACTTT	CASSLRAGDSPLHF
TRBJ1-4	.	few	TRBV6-6	TGTGCCAGCAGCCAGAACTATGAAAAACTGTTTTTT	CASSQNYEKLFF
TRBJ2-1	TRBD2	few	TRBV3-1	TGTGCCAGCAGCCAAATAGCGGGTCTAGCAAACAATGAGCAGTTCTTC	CASSQIAGLANNEQFF
TRBJ2-7	TRBD2	.	TRBV6-6	TGTGCCAGCAGTTCACTAGCGGGAGGGGCCTACGAGCAGTACTTC	CASSSLAGGAYEQYF
TRBJ2-4	.	.	TRBV4-1	TGCGCCAGCAGCCATCCCCGGCAGGGGTGGCCGGCCAAAAACATTCAGTACTTC	CASSHPRQGWPAKNIQYF
TRBJ1-2	.	few	TRBV6-1	TGTGCCAGCAGCCGCCACTTCATGGGGGACCACACCTTC	CASSRHFMGDHTF
TRBJ1-2	.	.	TRBV27	TGTGCCAGCAGTTTATCGTTGGATTATGGCTACACCTTC	CASSLSLDYGYTF
TRBJ2-1	TRBD2	.	TRBV6-2/TRBV6-3	TGTGCCAGCACCTTTAGGGTGGGAGGGAACAATGAGCAGTTCTTC	CASTFRVGGNNEQFF
TRBJ2-7	TRBD2	.	TRBV11-2	TGTGCCAGCAGCTACGACTGGACTAGCGGGGACCCCTACGAGCAGTACTTC	CASSYDWTSGDPYEQYF
TRBJ2-3	.	many	TRBV7-9	TGTGCCAGCAGCCGGAGCGTAGATACGCAGTATTTT	CASSRSVDTQYF
TRBJ1-2	.	.	TRBV12-3/TRBV12-4	TGTGCCAGCAGTAGACCGGGATCCGATGGCTACACCTTC	CASSRPGSDGYTF
TRBJ2-1	.	few	TRBV7-8	TGTGCCAGCAGCTCGCCTTGGGGGGGCTCTTACAATGAGCAGTTCTTC	CASSSPWGGSYNEQFF
TRBJ2-1	TRBD2	.	TRBV29-1	TGCAGCGTTGCGGGAGGAGCGGGGGGACTAAACTACAATGAGCAGTTCTTC	CSVAGGAGGLNYNEQFF
TRBJ1-4	.	few	TRBV10-3	TGTGCCATCAGAAAGGACGAGACAGAAAAACTGTTTTTT	CAIRKDETEKLFF
TRBJ2-2	.	.	TRBV7-4	TGTGCCAGCAGCTTGGTACTTGAGGTCGGGGAGCTGTTTTTT	CASSLVLEVGELFF
TRBJ2-5	.	.	TRBV7-6	TGTGCCAGCACCACATGGGCCCCCGAAGAGACCCAGTACTTC	CASTTWAPEETQYF
TRBJ1-2	TRBD1	.	TRBV28	TGTGCCAGCAGCCCATCCCCGGGCAGGGGGACCTATGGCTACACCTTC	CASSPSPGRGTYGYTF
TRBJ2-7	.	.	TRBV5-4	TGTGCCAGCGGATCGTTGGAGAGCGAGCAGTACTTC	CASGSLESEQYF
TRBJ2-3	TRBD2	many	TRBV7-6	TGTGCCAGCAGCTTAGTGAGGGCGGGAGTAGCAGATACGCAGTATTTT	CASSLVRAGVADTQYF
TRBJ2-3	TRBD2	many	TRBV7-8	TGTGCCAGCAGCTTGGGACTAGCGGGACCCGCAGATACGCAGTATTTT	CASSLGLAGPADTQYF
TRBJ2-5	TRBD2	.	TRBV12-3/TRBV12-4	TGTGCCAGCAGTTCCCAAGCCCCGGGGGGTGAGACCCAGTACTTC	CASSSQAPGGETQYF
TRBJ2-1	TRBD2	few	TRBV24-1	TGTGCCACCAGTGATGACCCCAACCGGACCCTAGCGGGAGTCCCCTACAATGAGCAGTTCTTC	CATSDDPNRTLAGVPYNEQFF
TRBJ2-1	.	.	TRBV12-3/TRBV12-4	TGTGCCAGCAGTTTAGACAGGGAGCAGTTCTTC	CASSLDREQFF
TRBJ2-3	.	few	TRBV7-8	TGTGCCAGCAGCTTAGGGGAGGCTAGCACAGATACGCAGTATTTT	CASSLGEASTDTQYF
TRBJ2-7	.	.	TRBV7-8	TGTGCCAGCAGCTTCACGTTCTTCTACGAGCAGTACTTC	CASSFTFFYEQYF
TRBJ1-1	.	many	TRBV7-2	TGTGCCAGCAGCTGGGTCGGGGCCGAGGAAGCTTTCTTT	CASSWVGAEEAFF
TRBJ2-2	TRBD2	.	TRBV6-1	TGTGCCAGCAGTTTTGGGACTAGCGGGATCGCCGGGGAGCTGTTTTTT	CASSFGTSGIAGELFF
TRBJ2-7	.	few	TRBV12-5	TGTGCTAGTGCCCTTGGACGGAACTACGAGCAGTACTTC	CASALGRNYEQYF
TRBJ1-1	.	few	TRBV7-9	TGTGCCAGCAGGAGGGCGGATGAAGCTTTCTTT	CASRRADEAFF
TRBJ2-7	TRBD2	few	TRBV2	TGTGCCAGCGAGCGGGAGCCCTCCTACGAGCAGTACTTC	CASEREPSYEQYF
TRBJ2-3	TRBD2	.	TRBV6-1	TGTGCCAGCAGTGAATCCCGGCTAGCGGGACGAGATACGCAGTATTTT	CASSESRLAGRDTQYF
TRBJ2-2	.	.	TRBV6-5	TGTGCCAGCAGTTACAGGGCGGACACCGGGGAGCTGTTTTTT	CASSYRADTGELFF
TRBJ2-1	.	few	TRBV18	TGTGCCAGCTCACCAGGTTCACCGCGCAATGAGCAGTTCTTC	CASSPGSPRNEQFF
TRBJ1-3	.	.	TRBV4-3	TGCGCCAGCAGCCCCACCCCTACGGGTTCTTATGGAAACACCATATATTTT	CASSPTPTGSYGNTIYF
TRBJ2-2	TRBD1	many	TRBV28	TGTGCCAGCACCACGGACAGGGGGCGCCTTACCGGGGAGCTGTTTTTT	CASTTDRGRLTGELFF
TRBJ2-5	.	.	TRBV6-2/TRBV6-3	TGTGCCAGCACCACCCGAATGGGGGGACAACAAGAGACCCAGTACTTC	CASTTRMGGQQETQYF
TRBJ2-5	.	.	TRBV7-2	TGTGCCAGCAGCTTAGTCCTCAGGGGAGAGACCCAGTACTTC	CASSLVLRGETQYF
TRBJ2-2	.	.	TRBV2	TGTGCCAGCAGTGGGGAAAGGAGTGACACCGGGGAGCTGTTTTTT	CASSGERSDTGELFF
TRBJ2-5	TRBD2	many	TRBV7-2	TGTGCCAGCAGCTTAGCGGGACTAGCGGGAGGCCAAGAGACCCAGTACTTC	CASSLAGLAGGQETQYF
TRBJ2-1	.	few	TRBV5-1	TGCGCCAGCAGCCGGCCACGGGATTCCTACAATGAGCAGTTCTTC	CASSRPRDSYNEQFF
TRBJ2-3	.	few	TRBV7-9	TGTGCCAGCAGCAACCGGGAGACAGATACGCAGTATTTT	CASSNRETDTQYF
TRBJ2-3	.	few	TRBV5-1	TGCGCCAGCAGCTTGTTTAGCCCACATTTGGGTAGCACAGATACGCAGTATTTT	CASSLFSPHLGSTDTQYF